These 7 T cell receptor beta chains originate from one sample sequenced in a study of T cell changes during pregnancy in multiple sclerosis. Some clones are missing from TCRdb's copy, which holds only in-frame ones; the method was immunoSEQ multiplex PCR. Found here are roughly 30,000 clones, approximately 91% of them singletons; the top ten hold 0.5% to 0.6%. The source was CD4+ T cells from peripheral blood mononuclear cells, collected in the first trimester of pregnancy. The receptors stem from a female donor in good health, enrolled as a control in a pregnancy study.

V usage is TRBV2 and J usage is TRBJ1-1; 8 positions match TRBD1. J gave up 10 bases and V 5 bases, and 3 bases lay outside the gene matches. CDR1 and CDR2 (germline): SNHLY, FYNNEI. The CDR3 contains 11 residues. CDR3 coding DNA: TGTGCCAGCAGTACGGACAGGGTAGCTTTCTTT. Its protein is CASSTDRVAFF. Using reference TRBV2 and TRBJ1-1 for the parts outside the CDR3, the full variable domain is EPEVTQTPSHQVTQMGQEVILRCVPISNHLYFYWYRQILGQKVEFLVSFYNNEISEKSEIFDDQFSVERPDGSNFTLKIRSTKLEDSAMYFCASSTDRVAFFGQGTRLTVV.

The V and J genes are TRBV21-1 and TRBJ2-7; TRBD1 is the table's D call and was not checked against the DNA. TRBV21-1 is a known pseudogene. The CDR3 spans 18 residues. CDR3 in amino acids: CASSKALSGTGSPFEQYF. The CDR3 coding sequence is TGTGCCAGCAGCAAAGCGCTTTCCGGGACAGGGTCCCCTTTCGAGCAGTACTTC.

The count of this clone is one. This rearrangement joins TRBV18 to TRBJ2-2; the match to TRBD2 covers 13 bases. CDR3 length: 17 amino acids. The germline gives CDR1 KGHSH, CDR2 LQKENI. V was pared by 3 bases and J by 8 bases, with 9 bases of the junction left unmatched. For the CDR3, the DNA is TGTGCCAGCTCACCGTTTGGACTAGCGGGAGCTTCTGGGGAGCTGTTTTTT. Amino acid sequence: CASSPFGLAGASGELFF.

The rearrangement uses TRBV2 and TRBJ2-3, with 16 bases fitting TRBD2. This CDR3 comprises 15 residues. The V gene's germline CDR1 is SNHLY and CDR2 FYNNEI. The J segment lost 4 bases and the V segment lost 6 bases, leaving 1 base of the junction unmatched. This CDR3 is CASSGTSGRADTQYF. The CDR3 DNA is TGTGCCAGCAGCGGGACTAGCGGGAGGGCAGATACGCAGTATTTT.

The rearrangement joins TRBV29-1 to TRBJ2-7; 7 bases agree with TRBD2. The germline V gene encodes CDR1 SQVTM and CDR2 ANQGSEA. This CDR3 region has 14 residues. Trimming removed 4 bases from V and 0 bases from J; junction bases left unmatched: 6. The CDR3 sequence: CSVVSAGASYEQYF. The CDR3 DNA is TGCAGCGTTGTATCCGCGGGAGCCTCCTACGAGCAGTACTTC.

This chain joins TRBV5-4 and TRBJ2-5, with D perhaps TRBD2 (6 bases). V lost 5 bases and J lost 2, with 16 bases in between. The CDR3 consists of 15 residues. The germline V gene encodes CDR1 SGHNT and CDR2 YYREEE (reference sequence). CDR3 nucleotides: TGTGCCAGCAGTAGGGCTGGGAGGTATCAAGAGACCCAGTACTTC. Amino acids: CASSRAGRYQETQYF.

J is TRBJ2-7 and V is TRBV28; 8 bases are shared with TRBD2. Germline V gene lookup returns CDR1 MDHEN and CDR2 SYDVKM. V was clipped by 8 bases and J by 3 bases; unmatched bases: 12. The CDR3 totals 15 residues. CDR3 sequence reads: CASFTGGTSHYEQYF. For the CDR3, the DNA is TGTGCCAGCTTCACTGGGGGGACTAGTCACTACGAGCAGTACTTC.